Sequencing of this T cell receptor (beta chain) was carried out in a study of cytomegalovirus exposure and HLA in healthy donors. Overall study results and limits: Later analysis suggested links between common viral pathogens and several top significant clusters.

Germline trimming cut 1 base from V and 4 bases from J; bases unmatched to any gene: 6. Germline CDR1 SGHKS, CDR2 YYEKEE (reference sequence). This CDR3 is 16 amino acids long. PCR was performed using 60 Vbeta and 13 Jbeta primers. TCRdb keeps only in-frame clones here, not all; method: immunoSEQ multiplex PCR. The profile shows more than 70,000 clones, 77% of them singletons. In the case of this clone: Its target is not known.

The gene calls are TRBV5-5 and TRBJ1-4; 8 nucleotides line up with TRBD1. This clonotype was obtained from a middle-aged man in good health and CMV-seropositive. Sequenced: PBMCs. CDR3 coding DNA: TGTGCCAGCAGCTTGCTAGGGACAGGAAATAATGAAAAACTGTTTTTT. Its protein product is CASSLLGTGNNEKLFF.